The 3 T cell receptor beta chains given below trace back to one sample, sequenced in a study of Graves' ophthalmopathy and Graves' hyperthyroidism. RNA transcripts yielded amplified TCR beta CDR3 regions. First-round RT-PCR used HTBI primers; second-round multiplex PCR followed. TCRdb ran MiXCR on the multiplex PCR reads and lists one entry per CDR3 protein. The sample records 620,000 or so distinct CDR3 sequences, about 20% being singletons. The sample taken for sequencing was peripheral blood. These receptor sequences come from a woman in her late teens or twenties with stable Graves' hyperthyroidism. Some clones in this sample may be carry-over from other donors' samples.

J is TRBJ2-1 and V is TRBV19; TRBD2 matches at 9 bases. The CDR3 consists of 15 residues. J gave up 5 bases and V 3 bases, and 5 bases lay outside the gene matches. The germline V gene has CDR1 LNHDA and CDR2 SQIVND (reference sequence). In DNA, the CDR3 is TGTGCCAGTAGTATGGGTAGCGGGGGTAACAATGAGCAGTTCTTC. This sequence encodes CASSMGSGGNNEQFF.

Remarks on this clonotype: Here the CDR3 omits its conserved ending phenylalanine or tryptophan, so a read error is the likely source. This chain joins TRBV6-1 and TRBJ2-7, with TRBD1 as a possible D gene (5 bases). V was trimmed by 0 bases and J by 4 bases, leaving 10 bases between them. The germline V gene has CDR1 MNHNS and CDR2 SASEGT. The CDR3 has 14 amino acids. DNA of the CDR3: TGTGCCAGCAGTGAAGCACGACGGACATACGAGCAGTACCTC. Its translation is CASSEARRTYEQYL.

This clonotype was found many times. This chain uses TRBV25-1 with TRBJ2-5, with 7 nucleotides matching TRBD2. Germline values: CDR1 MGHDK, CDR2 SYGVNS. The CDR3 sequence is 12 residues long. Trimming at V came to 8 bases and at J to 3 bases, leaving 3 bases not matched to a gene. In DNA, the CDR3 is TGTGCCAGCGGTCTAGCGGAAGAGACCCAGTACTTC. This sequence encodes CASGLAEETQYF.